The source of this T cell receptor beta chain is a study of neoadjuvant nivolumab and ipilimumab in lung cancer. The study's findings and limits: From pretherapy to surgery, tumor richness and clonality rose with dual therapy. Pathologic regression was not significantly tied to TCR clonality. TCR richness and clonality were higher in tumors than adjacent uninvolved lung.

Concerning this clone: Its antigen is not identified.

Generated by immunoSEQ multiplex PCR, the TCRdb table keeps only in-frame clones and is missing some. The sample has roughly 45,000 clones, 80% to 90% seen once; the top ten hold roughly 3.7%. The CDR3 has 18 amino acids. J gave up 4 bases and V 0 bases, and 9 bases lay outside the gene matches. Germline loops: CDR1 SGHDN, CDR2 FVKESK. The source material was blood, sampled before neoadjuvant nivolumab, alone or with ipilimumab. This receptor was taken from an adult with non-small cell lung cancer. Some clones in this sample may be carry-over from other donors' samples. The rearrangement uses TRBV14 and TRBJ2-2; 9 bases match TRBD1. Here the CDR3 DNA reads TGTGCCAGCAGCCAAGACCCCGCACAGGGGGCGGGCACCGGGGAGCTGTTTTTT. It yields the protein CASSQDPAQGAGTGELFF.